A selection of T cell receptor beta chains follows, all from one sample in a study of CD8 T cells in ankylosing spondylitis. One entry per CDR3 protein, called by TCRdb with MiXCR from the 5' RACE reads. In the table there are around 770,000 distinct CDR3 sequences, 10% to 15% of which are singletons. The sequenced material came from blood, either unsorted or a sorted T cell fraction (not recorded which). Source of these receptors: a male donor with ankylosing spondylitis. CDR3s include the opening cysteine and the closing phenylalanine or tryptophan. Each record gives: D gene, clone size, V gene, J gene, CDR3 protein, CDR3 DNA. A D gene is named only where the DNA matches it firmly. The size of a clone is reported for some rows only, either as once, few or many, or as a class for expanded clones.

D: NA; size: few; V: TRBV29-1; J: TRBJ2-1; CDR3: CSVSGFDHYNEQFF; DNA: TGCAGCGTTTCGGGTTTTGATCATTACAATGAGCAGTTCTTC
D: NA; size: NA; V: TRBV4-3; J: TRBJ2-3; CDR3: CASSQELAGLADTQYF; DNA: TGCGCCAGCAGCCAAGAGTTGGCAGGGTTGGCAGATACGCAGTATTTT
D: NA; size: few; V: TRBV3-1; J: TRBJ1-1; CDR3: CASSQEGTEAFF; DNA: TGTGCCAGCAGCCAAGAAGGGACTGAAGCTTTCTTT
D: NA; size: many; V: TRBV11-3; J: TRBJ2-3; CDR3: CASSLGRVTDTQYF; DNA: TGTGCCAGCAGCCTAGGGAGAGTAACAGATACGCAGTATTTT
D: NA; size: NA; V: TRBV5-1; J: TRBJ2-5; CDR3: CASSLSPGVETQYF; DNA: TGCGCCAGCAGCTTGTCACCAGGGGTAGAGACCCAGTACTTC
D: NA; size: NA; V: TRBV29-1; J: TRBJ1-2; CDR3: CSVEVMTPYGYTF; DNA: TGCAGCGTTGAAGTGATGACACCTTATGGCTACACCTTC
D: NA; size: NA; V: TRBV4-3; J: TRBJ2-7; CDR3: CASSQVTQGRYEQYF; DNA: TGCGCCAGCAGCCAAGTAACACAGGGAAGATACGAGCAGTACTTC
D: NA; size: few; V: TRBV7-9; J: TRBJ1-2; CDR3: CASSPSSYYDFNYGYTF; DNA: TGTGCCAGCAGCCCTTCGAGCTATTACGACTTTAACTATGGCTACACCTTC
D: NA; size: few; V: TRBV28; J: TRBJ2-6; CDR3: CASSPSPRDWGAGANVLTF; DNA: TGTGCCAGCAGTCCCTCCCCCAGGGACTGGGGGGCTGGGGCCAACGTCCTGACTTTC
D: TRBD1; size: few; V: TRBV20-1; J: TRBJ2-3; CDR3: CSARSPGTGFTDTQYF; DNA: TGCAGTGCTAGATCTCCCGGGACAGGGTTCACAGATACGCAGTATTTT
D: NA; size: few; V: TRBV10-3; J: TRBJ1-2; CDR3: CAFHGGSYGYTF; DNA: TGTGCCTTCCACGGAGGGAGCTATGGCTACACCTTC
D: NA; size: NA; V: TRBV7-6; J: TRBJ2-7; CDR3: CASSPENRGGIEQYF; DNA: TGTGCCAGCAGCCCTGAAAACAGGGGAGGAATCGAGCAGTACTTC
D: TRBD2; size: few; V: TRBV4-2; J: TRBJ2-7; CDR3: CASSQQLAGGNYEQYF; DNA: TGTGCCAGCAGCCAACAACTAGCGGGGGGCAACTACGAGCAGTACTTC
D: NA; size: once; V: TRBV7-2; J: TRBJ1-5; CDR3: CASSVRGLGDQPQHF; DNA: TGTGCCAGCAGCGTCCGGGGCCTTGGGGATCAGCCCCAGCATTTT
D: NA; size: NA; V: TRBV2; J: TRBJ1-5; CDR3: CASSFDQYSNQPQHF; DNA: TGTGCCAGCAGTTTTGATCAGTATAGCAATCAGCCCCAGCATTTT
D: TRBD2; size: NA; V: TRBV3-1; J: TRBJ2-1; CDR3: CASSQAGLAGGSSYNEQFF; DNA: TGTGCCAGCAGCCAAGCGGGACTAGCGGGAGGTAGCTCCTACAATGAGCAGTTCTTC
D: TRBD2; size: NA; V: TRBV11-2; J: TRBJ2-1; CDR3: CASSLRTSTNEQFF; DNA: TGTGCCAGCAGTTTAAGGACTAGCACCAATGAGCAGTTCTTC
D: TRBD1; size: NA; V: TRBV7-9; J: TRBJ1-2; CDR3: CASSFQTGQHF; DNA: TGTGCCAGCAGCTTCCAGACAGGGCAGCACTTC
D: NA; size: NA; V: TRBV20-1; J: TRBJ2-7; CDR3: CSARSGVGDYEQYF; DNA: TGCAGTGCTAGATCGGGGGTAGGAGATTACGAGCAGTACTTC
D: NA; size: NA; V: TRBV27; J: TRBJ2-4; CDR3: CASSPKAARGFVKNIQYF; DNA: TGTGCCAGCAGTCCTAAGGCCGCGAGGGGTTTCGTCAAAAACATTCAGTACTTC
D: NA; size: NA; V: TRBV5-5; J: TRBJ1-2; CDR3: CASSLGVSGDGYTF; DNA: TGTGCCAGCAGCCTTGGAGTTAGCGGGGATGGCTACACCTTC
D: TRBD1; size: NA; V: TRBV7-2; J: TRBJ2-2; CDR3: CASSLQLQGSTGELFF; DNA: TGTGCCAGCAGCCTGCAGTTACAGGGGAGCACCGGGGAGCTGTTTTTT
D: NA; size: few; V: TRBV28; J: TRBJ2-7; CDR3: CASGDLSKHEQYF; DNA: TGTGCCAGCGGTGACCTAAGTAAGCACGAGCAGTACTTC
D: TRBD1; size: NA; V: TRBV7-2; J: TRBJ2-6; CDR3: CASSLTGGVTGANVLTF; DNA: TGTGCCAGCAGCCTCACAGGGGGCGTGACGGGGGCCAACGTCCTGACTTTC
D: NA; size: many; V: TRBV20-1; J: TRBJ1-2; CDR3: CSSKQARGYTF; DNA: TGCAGTAGTAAACAGGCGAGGGGCTACACCTTC
D: TRBD2; size: many; V: TRBV6-1; J: TRBJ2-1; CDR3: CASSRGLAGNEQFF; DNA: TGTGCCAGCAGTCGAGGACTAGCCGGAAATGAGCAGTTCTTC
D: NA; size: NA; V: TRBV20-1; J: TRBJ1-5; CDR3: CSAKLYRGNQPQHF; DNA: TGCAGTGCTAAACTCTACAGGGGCAATCAGCCCCAGCATTTT
D: TRBD2; size: many; V: TRBV20-1; J: TRBJ2-1; CDR3: CSAGTSGGRWGNEQFF; DNA: TGCAGTGCCGGGACTAGCGGGGGCCGCTGGGGGAATGAGCAGTTCTTC
D: NA; size: NA; V: TRBV10-3; J: TRBJ2-3; CDR3: CATLGALGTDTQYF; DNA: TGTGCCACTTTGGGGGCCTTGGGGACAGATACGCAGTATTTT
D: NA; size: NA; V: TRBV4-2; J: TRBJ2-3; CDR3: CASSQELSRTLSTDTQYF; DNA: TGTGCCAGCAGCCAAGAATTAAGCAGGACCTTAAGCACAGATACGCAGTATTTT
D: TRBD1; size: few; V: TRBV28; J: TRBJ2-7; CDR3: CASSLRDRVFYEQYF; DNA: TGTGCCAGCAGTTTAAGAGACAGGGTTTTCTACGAGCAGTACTTC
D: NA; size: few; V: TRBV12-3/TRBV12-4; J: TRBJ1-2; CDR3: CASTLSGGYSYGYTF; DNA: TGTGCCAGCACCCTATCGGGGGGGTATAGCTATGGCTACACCTTC
D: NA; size: many; V: TRBV29-1; J: TRBJ1-1; CDR3: CSVGRGTEAFF; DNA: TGCAGCGTTGGCAGGGGCACTGAAGCTTTCTTT
D: NA; size: NA; V: TRBV5-5; J: TRBJ1-2; CDR3: CASSRGSLLYGYTF; DNA: TGTGCCAGCAGCCGGGGATCCCTCCTCTATGGCTACACCTTC
D: TRBD1; size: few; V: TRBV6-1; J: TRBJ1-2; CDR3: CASSRQGIGYGYTF; DNA: TGTGCCAGCAGCCGACAGGGGATCGGCTATGGCTACACCTTC
D: NA; size: few; V: TRBV7-8; J: TRBJ1-5; CDR3: CASSSYSGTQHF; DNA: TGTGCCAGCAGCTCCTACAGTGGGACCCAGCATTTT
D: NA; size: NA; V: TRBV7-6; J: TRBJ1-1; CDR3: CASRPRGVNTEAFF; DNA: TGTGCCAGCAGGCCCAGGGGCGTGAACACTGAAGCTTTCTTT
D: TRBD1; size: NA; V: TRBV4-3; J: TRBJ2-1; CDR3: CASSQDTGQGYYNEQFF; DNA: TGCGCCAGCAGCCAAGATACGGGACAGGGGTATTACAATGAGCAGTTCTTC
D: TRBD2; size: few; V: TRBV24-1; J: TRBJ2-7; CDR3: CATSDETSAFYEQYF; DNA: TGTGCCACCAGTGACGAGACTAGCGCTTTTTACGAGCAGTACTTC
D: TRBD2; size: few; V: TRBV6-1; J: TRBJ2-3; CDR3: CASRLAGDTSSTDTQYF; DNA: TGTGCCAGCAGACTAGCGGGGGATACGTCTAGCACAGATACGCAGTATTTT
D: TRBD2; size: NA; V: TRBV25-1; J: TRBJ2-1; CDR3: CASSEIAGGAYNEQFF; DNA: TGTGCCAGCAGTGAAATAGCGGGAGGGGCCTACAATGAGCAGTTCTTC
D: NA; size: NA; V: TRBV6-5; J: TRBJ2-2; CDR3: CASSYSDFPGELFF; DNA: TGTGCCAGCAGTTACTCGGACTTTCCCGGGGAGCTGTTTTTT
D: NA; size: many; V: TRBV11-1; J: TRBJ2-3; CDR3: CASSLRWGDTQYF; DNA: TGTGCCAGCAGCCTTCGTTGGGGAGATACGCAGTATTTT
D: NA; size: many; V: TRBV18; J: TRBJ2-1; CDR3: CASSPGNSPGNEQFF; DNA: TGTGCCAGCTCACCAGGTAACAGCCCGGGGAATGAGCAGTTCTTC
D: TRBD1; size: few; V: TRBV14; J: TRBJ2-2; CDR3: CASSQVFFDRGLTGELFF; DNA: TGTGCCAGCAGCCAAGTTTTCTTCGACAGGGGGCTTACCGGGGAGCTGTTTTTT
D: TRBD1; size: many; V: TRBV20-1; J: TRBJ2-5; CDR3: CSARGDRKETQYF; DNA: TGCAGTGCTAGAGGGGACAGAAAAGAGACCCAGTACTTC
D: NA; size: few; V: TRBV20-1; J: TRBJ1-6; CDR3: CSASLGFSPLHF; DNA: TGCAGTGCCTCCCTGGGGTTTTCACCCCTCCACTTT
D: TRBD2; size: few; V: TRBV7-2; J: TRBJ2-5; CDR3: CASSLDGTSWKTQYF; DNA: TGTGCCAGCAGCTTAGATGGGACTAGCTGGAAGACCCAGTACTTC
D: TRBD1; size: few; V: TRBV5-1; J: TRBJ2-1; CDR3: CASETGTGPNEQFF; DNA: TGCGCCAGCGAGACCGGGACAGGCCCAAATGAGCAGTTCTTC
D: NA; size: few; V: TRBV6-1; J: TRBJ2-7; CDR3: CATSAAPGTWSYEQYF; DNA: TGTGCCACCAGTGCCGCGCCAGGGACTTGGTCCTACGAGCAGTACTTC
D: TRBD2; size: NA; V: TRBV2; J: TRBJ2-1; CDR3: CASSGGLAGGPAHEQFF; DNA: TGTGCCAGCAGTGGGGGACTAGCGGGAGGGCCCGCACATGAGCAGTTCTTC
D: NA; size: NA; V: TRBV5-1; J: TRBJ1-1; CDR3: CASSLQGGNPEAFF; DNA: TGCGCCAGCAGCTTACAGGGCGGGAACCCTGAAGCTTTCTTT
D: NA; size: NA; V: TRBV7-3; J: TRBJ2-1; CDR3: CASTLTQSSYNEQFF; DNA: TGTGCCAGCACTTTGACCCAAAGCTCCTACAATGAGCAGTTCTTC
D: NA; size: few; V: TRBV14; J: TRBJ2-7; CDR3: CASSQDTPDSPYEQYF; DNA: TGTGCCAGCAGCCAAGATACACCAGACAGCCCCTACGAGCAGTACTTC